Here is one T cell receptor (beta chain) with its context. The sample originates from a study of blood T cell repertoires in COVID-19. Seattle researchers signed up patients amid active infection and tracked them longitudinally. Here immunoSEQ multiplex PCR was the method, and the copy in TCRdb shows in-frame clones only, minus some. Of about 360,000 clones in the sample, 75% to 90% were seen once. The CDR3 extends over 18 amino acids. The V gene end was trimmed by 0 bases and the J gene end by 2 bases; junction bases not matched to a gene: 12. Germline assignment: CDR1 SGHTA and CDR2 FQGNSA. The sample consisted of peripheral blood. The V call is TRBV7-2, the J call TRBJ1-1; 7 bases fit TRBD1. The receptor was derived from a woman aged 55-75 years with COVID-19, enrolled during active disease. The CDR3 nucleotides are TGTGCCAGCAGCTTAGCGCGGTCGACAGGGAAGAAAAACACTGAAGCTTTCTTT. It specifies CASSLARSTGKKNTEAFF.